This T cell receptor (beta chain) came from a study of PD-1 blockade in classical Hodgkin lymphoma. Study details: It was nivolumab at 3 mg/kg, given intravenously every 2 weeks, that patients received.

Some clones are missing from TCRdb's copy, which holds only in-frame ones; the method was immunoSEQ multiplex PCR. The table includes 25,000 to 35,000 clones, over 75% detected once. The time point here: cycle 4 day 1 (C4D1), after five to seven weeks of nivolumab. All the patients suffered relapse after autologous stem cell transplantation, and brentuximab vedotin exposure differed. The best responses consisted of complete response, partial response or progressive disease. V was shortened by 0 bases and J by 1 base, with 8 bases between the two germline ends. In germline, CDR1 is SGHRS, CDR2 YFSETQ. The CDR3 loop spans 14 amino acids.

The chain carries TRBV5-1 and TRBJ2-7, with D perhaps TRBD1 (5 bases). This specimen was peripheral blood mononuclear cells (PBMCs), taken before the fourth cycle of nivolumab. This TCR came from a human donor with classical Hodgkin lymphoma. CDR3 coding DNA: TGCGCCAGCAGCTTGGTTAGGGGATCCTACGAGCAGTACTTC. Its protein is CASSLVRGSYEQYF.